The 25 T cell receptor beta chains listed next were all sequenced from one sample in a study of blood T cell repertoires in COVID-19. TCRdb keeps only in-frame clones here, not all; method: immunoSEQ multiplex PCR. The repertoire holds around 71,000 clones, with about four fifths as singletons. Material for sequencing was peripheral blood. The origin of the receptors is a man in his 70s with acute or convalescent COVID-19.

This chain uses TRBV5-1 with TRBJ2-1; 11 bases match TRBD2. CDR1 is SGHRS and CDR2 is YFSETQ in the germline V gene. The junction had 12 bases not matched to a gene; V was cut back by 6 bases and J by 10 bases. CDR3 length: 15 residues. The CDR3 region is CASTPLAGGSREQFF. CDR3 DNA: TGCGCCAGCACCCCGCTAGCGGGAGGAAGCCGGGAGCAGTTCTTC.

For the CDR3, the DNA is TGTGCCAGCTCCCCGGACAGGAAGGTCAACTATGGCTACACCTTC. Translation gives CASSPDRKVNYGYTF. The gene calls are TRBV18 and TRBJ1-2, with TRBD1 identical over 7 bases. With V trimmed by 6 bases and J by 2 bases, 9 bases remained unmatched. The CDR3 extends over 15 amino acids. Per the germline V gene, CDR1 is KGHSH and CDR2 is LQKENI.

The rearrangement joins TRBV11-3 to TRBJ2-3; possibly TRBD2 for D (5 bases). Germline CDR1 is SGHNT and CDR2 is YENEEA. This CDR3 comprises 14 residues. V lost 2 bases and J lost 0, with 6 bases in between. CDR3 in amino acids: CASSLSGSTDTQYF. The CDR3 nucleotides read TGTGCCAGCAGCTTAAGCGGTAGCACAGATACGCAGTATTTT.

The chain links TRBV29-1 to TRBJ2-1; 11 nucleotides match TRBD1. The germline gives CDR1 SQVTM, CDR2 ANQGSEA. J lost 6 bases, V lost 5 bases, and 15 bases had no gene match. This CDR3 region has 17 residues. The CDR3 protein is CSVRTPDAGTGGNEQFF. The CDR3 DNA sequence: TGCAGCGTTCGTACCCCAGATGCCGGGACAGGGGGCAATGAGCAGTTCTTC.

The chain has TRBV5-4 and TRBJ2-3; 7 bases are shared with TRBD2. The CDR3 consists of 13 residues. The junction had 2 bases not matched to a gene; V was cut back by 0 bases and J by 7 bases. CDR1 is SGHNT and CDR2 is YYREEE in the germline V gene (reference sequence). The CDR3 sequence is CASSLVAGYTQYF. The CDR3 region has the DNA TGTGCCAGCAGCTTGGTAGCGGGCTATACGCAGTATTTT.

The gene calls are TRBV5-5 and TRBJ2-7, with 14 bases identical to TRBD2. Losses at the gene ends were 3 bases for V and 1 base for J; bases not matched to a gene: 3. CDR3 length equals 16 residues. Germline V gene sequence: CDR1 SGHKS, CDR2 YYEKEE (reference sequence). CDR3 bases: TGTGCCAGCAGCTGGGGACTAGCGGGAGTATCCTACGAGCAGTACTTC. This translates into CASSWGLAGVSYEQYF.

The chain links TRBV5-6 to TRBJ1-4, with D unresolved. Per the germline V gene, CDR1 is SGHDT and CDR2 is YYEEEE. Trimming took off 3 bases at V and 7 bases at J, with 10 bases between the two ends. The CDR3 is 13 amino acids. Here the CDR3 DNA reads TGTGCCAGCAGCTCGAGGGCGTTTGAAAAACTGTTTTTT. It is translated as CASSSRAFEKLFF.

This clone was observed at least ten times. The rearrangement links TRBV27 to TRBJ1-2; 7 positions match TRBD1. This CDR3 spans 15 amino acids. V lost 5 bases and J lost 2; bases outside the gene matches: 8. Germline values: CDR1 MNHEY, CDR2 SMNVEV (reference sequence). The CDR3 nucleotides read TGTGCCAGCAGTCAGAAACAGGGGCGGAACTATGGCTACACCTTC. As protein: CASSQKQGRNYGYTF.

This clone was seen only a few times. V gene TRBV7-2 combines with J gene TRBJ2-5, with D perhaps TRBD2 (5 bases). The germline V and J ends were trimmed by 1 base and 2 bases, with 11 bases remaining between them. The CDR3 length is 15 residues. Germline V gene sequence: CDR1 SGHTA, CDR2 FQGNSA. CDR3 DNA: TGTGCCAGCAGCTTAGGTGCGGGCCTACAAGAGACCCAGTACTTC. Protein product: CASSLGAGLQETQYF.

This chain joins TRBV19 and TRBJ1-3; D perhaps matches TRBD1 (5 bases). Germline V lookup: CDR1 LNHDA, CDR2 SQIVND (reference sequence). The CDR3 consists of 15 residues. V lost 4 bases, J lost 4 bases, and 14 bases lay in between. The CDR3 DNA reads TGTGCCAGTAGTACCGACCAGGGATCAGGAAACACCATATATTTT. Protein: CASSTDQGSGNTIYF.

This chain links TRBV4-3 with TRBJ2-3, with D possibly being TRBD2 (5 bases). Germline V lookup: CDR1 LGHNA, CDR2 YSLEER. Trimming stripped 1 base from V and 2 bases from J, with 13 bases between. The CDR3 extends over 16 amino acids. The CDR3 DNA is TGCGCCAGCAGCCAAGGGGTGGGAGAGCTCACAGATACGCAGTATTTT. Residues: CASSQGVGELTDTQYF.

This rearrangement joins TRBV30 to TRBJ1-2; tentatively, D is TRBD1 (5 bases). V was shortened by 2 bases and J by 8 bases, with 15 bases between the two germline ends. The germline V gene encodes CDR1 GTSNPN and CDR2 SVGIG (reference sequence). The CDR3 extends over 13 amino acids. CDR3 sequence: CAWSPAGNAGYTF. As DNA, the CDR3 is TGTGCCTGGAGTCCCGCAGGGAACGCCGGCTACACCTTC. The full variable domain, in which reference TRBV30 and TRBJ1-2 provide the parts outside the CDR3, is SQTIHQWPATLVQPVGSPLSLECTVEGTSNPNLYWYRQAAGRGLQLLFYSVGIGQISSEVPQNLSASRPQDRQFILSSKKLLLSDSGFYLCAWSPAGNAGYTFGSGTRLTVV.

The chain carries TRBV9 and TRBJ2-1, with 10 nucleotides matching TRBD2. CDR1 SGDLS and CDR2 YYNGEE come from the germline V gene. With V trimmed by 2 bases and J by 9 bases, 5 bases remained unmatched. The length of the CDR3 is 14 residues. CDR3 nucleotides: TGTGCCAGCAGCGTGGTAGCGGGAGGCGGTGAGCAGTTCTTC. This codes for CASSVVAGGGEQFF.

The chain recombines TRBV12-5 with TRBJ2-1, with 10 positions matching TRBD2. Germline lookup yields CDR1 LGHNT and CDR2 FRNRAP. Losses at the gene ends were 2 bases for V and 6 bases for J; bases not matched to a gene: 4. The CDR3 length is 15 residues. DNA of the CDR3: TGTGCTAGTGGTTTGAGGCTAGCGGGAGTCAATGAGCAGTTCTTC. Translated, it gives CASGLRLAGVNEQFF.

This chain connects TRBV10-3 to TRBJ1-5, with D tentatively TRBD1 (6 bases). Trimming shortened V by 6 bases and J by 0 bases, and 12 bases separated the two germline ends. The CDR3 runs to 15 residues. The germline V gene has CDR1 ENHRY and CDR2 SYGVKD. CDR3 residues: CAISPDRYSNQPQHF. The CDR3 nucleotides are TGTGCCATCAGCCCGGACAGATATAGCAATCAGCCCCAGCATTTT.

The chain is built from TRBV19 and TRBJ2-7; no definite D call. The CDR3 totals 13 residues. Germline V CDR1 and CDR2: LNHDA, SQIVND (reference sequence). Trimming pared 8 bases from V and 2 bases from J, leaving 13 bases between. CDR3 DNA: TGTGCCAGTTCCCAAGGAGCCGCCTACGAGCAGTACTTC. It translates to CASSQGAAYEQYF. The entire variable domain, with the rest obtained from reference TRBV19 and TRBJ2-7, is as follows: DGGITQSPKYLFRKEGQNVTLSCEQNLNHDAMYWYRQDPGQGLRLIYYSQIVNDFQKGDIAEGYSVSREKKESFPLTVTSAQKNPTAFYLCASSQGAAYEQYFGPGTRLTVT.

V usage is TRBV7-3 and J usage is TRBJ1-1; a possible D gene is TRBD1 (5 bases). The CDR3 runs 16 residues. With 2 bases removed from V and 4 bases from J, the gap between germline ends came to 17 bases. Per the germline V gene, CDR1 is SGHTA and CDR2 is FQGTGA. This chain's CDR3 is CASSLSGGVETTEAFF. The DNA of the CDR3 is TGTGCCAGCAGCTTATCCGGGGGAGTGGAGACCACTGAAGCTTTCTTT.

The CDR3 region is CAWGRIGDEKLFF. Written as DNA, the CDR3 is TGTGCCTGGGGGAGAATAGGGGATGAAAAACTGTTTTTT. The V gene is TRBV30, the J gene TRBJ1-4; D is possibly TRBD1 (5 bases). Germline CDR1 and CDR2: GTSNPN and SVGIG (reference sequence). The CDR3 has 13 amino acids. The germline V and J ends were trimmed by 5 bases and 6 bases, with 13 bases remaining between them.

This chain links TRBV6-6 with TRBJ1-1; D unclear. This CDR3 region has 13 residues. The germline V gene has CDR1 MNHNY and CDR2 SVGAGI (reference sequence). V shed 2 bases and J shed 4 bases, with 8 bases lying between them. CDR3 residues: CASSYGGSTEAFF. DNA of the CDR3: TGTGCCAGCAGTTACGGAGGGAGCACTGAAGCTTTCTTT.

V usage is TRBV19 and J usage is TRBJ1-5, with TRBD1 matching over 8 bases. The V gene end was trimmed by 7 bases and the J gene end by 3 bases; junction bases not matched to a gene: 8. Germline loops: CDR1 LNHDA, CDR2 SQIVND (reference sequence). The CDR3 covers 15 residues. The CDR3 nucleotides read TGTGCCAGTACCCCCGGACAGGGCACCAATCAGCCCCAGCATTTT. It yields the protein CASTPGQGTNQPQHF.

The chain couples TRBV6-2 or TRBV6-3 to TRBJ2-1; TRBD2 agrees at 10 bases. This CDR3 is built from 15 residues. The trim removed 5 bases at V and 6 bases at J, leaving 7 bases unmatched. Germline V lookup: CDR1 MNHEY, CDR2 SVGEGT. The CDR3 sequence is CASSLAGAWGNEQFF. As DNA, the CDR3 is TGTGCCAGCAGTCTAGCGGGAGCGTGGGGCAATGAGCAGTTCTTC.

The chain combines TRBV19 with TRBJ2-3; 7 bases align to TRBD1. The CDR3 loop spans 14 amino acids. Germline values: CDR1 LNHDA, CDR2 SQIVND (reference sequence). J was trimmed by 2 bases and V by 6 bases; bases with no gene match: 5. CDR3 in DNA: TGTGCCAGTAGAGAGGGGACAGCCACAGATACGCAGTATTTT. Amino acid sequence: CASREGTATDTQYF.

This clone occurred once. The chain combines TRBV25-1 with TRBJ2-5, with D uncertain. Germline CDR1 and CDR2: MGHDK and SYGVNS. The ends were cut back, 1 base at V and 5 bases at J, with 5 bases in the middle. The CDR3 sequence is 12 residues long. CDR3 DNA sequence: TGTGCCAGCAGTGAATCACGGGAGACCCAGTACTTC. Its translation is CASSESRETQYF. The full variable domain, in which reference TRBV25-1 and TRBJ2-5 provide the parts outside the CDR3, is EADIYQTPRYLVIGTGKKITLECSQTMGHDKMYWYQQDPGMELHLIHYSYGVNSTEKGDLSSESTVSRIRTEHFPLTLESARPSHTSQYLCASSESRETQYFGPGTRLLVL.

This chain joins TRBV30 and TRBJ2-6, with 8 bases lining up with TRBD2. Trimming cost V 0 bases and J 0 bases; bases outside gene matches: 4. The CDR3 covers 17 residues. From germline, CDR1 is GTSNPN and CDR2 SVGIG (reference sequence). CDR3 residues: CAWSVPSGGSGANVLTF. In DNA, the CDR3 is TGTGCCTGGAGTGTACCGAGCGGGGGCTCTGGGGCCAACGTCCTGACTTTC.

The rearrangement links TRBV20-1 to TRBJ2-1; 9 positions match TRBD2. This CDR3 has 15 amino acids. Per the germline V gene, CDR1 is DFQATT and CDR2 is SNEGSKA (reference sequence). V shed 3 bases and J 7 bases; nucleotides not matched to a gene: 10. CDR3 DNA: TGCAGTGCTAGTAACACAGCGGGAGGAGTAAATGAGCAGTTCTTC. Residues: CSASNTAGGVNEQFF.